This TCR beta chain was recorded in a study of blood T cell repertoires in COVID-19. Looking at the study overall: Samples taken during acute and convalescent COVID-19 were collected in the United States, Italy and Spain. The cDNA or gDNA used as material had been derived from T cells, B-cell-depleted T cells, or PBMCs.

J lost 5 bases, V lost 3 bases, and 6 bases had no gene match. Looked up from germline, CDR1 is SGHTA and CDR2 is FQGNSA. The CDR3 sequence is 14 residues long. Source study methods: From reference gene primer amplification, estimates of nucleated cell counts were derived. Using immunoSEQ multiplex PCR, the repertoire was profiled, and TCRdb retains in-frame clones only, with some absent. The DNA gave D and trimming, while V, J and clone size come from that table. The top ten clones hold approximately 0.3% of a sample with 650,000 to 800,000 clones, approximately 90% of them seen once. The source is a woman under 30 with acute or convalescent COVID-19. The rearrangement joins TRBV7-2 to TRBJ2-7; TRBD2 agrees at 8 bases. Sequenced input: peripheral blood. The CDR3 nucleotides read TGTGCCAGCAGCTTGTCCGGGGGGGCCCACGAGCAGTACTTC. Amino acids: CASSLSGGAHEQYF.